Listed below are T cell receptor beta chains from one sample, sequenced in a study of T cell repertoires in cytomegalovirus infection. The antigens of these receptors remain unknown. TCRdb fed the reads into MiXCR, producing one record per CDR3 protein. The sample records around 77,000 distinct CDR3 sequences, about 20% being singletons. Sequenced material: CD8+ T cells from cultured PBMCs, taken from culture after CMV antigen stimulation. These TCRs come from a human donor in good health (CMV status not recorded). Some clones in this sample may be carry-over from other donors' samples. CDR3s include the opening cysteine and the closing phenylalanine or tryptophan. D genes are given only for firm matches. Clone size is stated in some rows and not others, as once, few, many or a class when expanded.

d_gene,abundance,j_gene,v_gene,len,CDR3nt,CDR3aa
NA,few,TRBJ2-1,TRBV9,15,TGTGCCAGCAGCGTACAGGGGACCTCCTACAATGAGCAGTTCTTC,CASSVQGTSYNEQFF
NA,few,TRBJ1-5,TRBV7-9,15,TGTGCCAGCAGCCTACCAGGTGATAGCAATCAGCCCCAGCATTTT,CASSLPGDSNQPQHF
NA,NA,TRBJ1-1,TRBV6-5,15,TGTGCCAGCAGTTGGCAATATAAACAGGGTACTGAAGCTTTCTTT,CASSWQYKQGTEAFF
NA,many,TRBJ1-1,TRBV7-6,13,TGTGCCAGCAGCAACGGGGGGAACACTGAAGCTTTCTTT,CASSNGGNTEAFF
NA,NA,TRBJ2-3,TRBV7-2,15,TGTGCCAGCAGCTTAGGTGGGACTAGCACAGATACGCAGTATTTT,CASSLGGTSTDTQYF
TRBD2,many,TRBJ2-1,TRBV20-1,19,TGCAGTGCTAGAGAGGCGTCCGGGACTAGCGGGGGATTGACCAATGAGCAGTTCTTC,CSAREASGTSGGLTNEQFF
NA,few,TRBJ1-5,TRBV2,14,TGTGCCAGCAGTGACTCTTATAGCAATCAGCCCCAGCATTTT,CASSDSYSNQPQHF
NA,NA,TRBJ1-3,TRBV11-3,13,TGTGCCAGCAGCTTGAGTGGGTCTGGCACCATATATTTT,CASSLSGSGTIYF
NA,NA,TRBJ2-1,TRBV6-6,14,TGTGCCAGCAGTTGGCCGTTGGCAGGGAATGAGCAGTTCTTC,CASSWPLAGNEQFF
NA,NA,TRBJ2-7,TRBV4-2,13,TGTGCCAGCAGCCAAGAGACAGACTACGAGCAGTACTTC,CASSQETDYEQYF
NA,NA,TRBJ2-1,TRBV4-1,18,TGCGCCAGCAGCCATTTTACTCCCCTCGCGCTGGGGTACAATGAGCAGTTCTTC,CASSHFTPLALGYNEQFF
NA,NA,TRBJ1-2,TRBV9,12,TGTGCCAGCCTTCGGGTGGCGGATGGCTACACCTTC,CASLRVADGYTF
NA,NA,TRBJ2-1,TRBV7-6,14,TGTGCCAGCAGCCCCGGGCCTACGTACAATGAGCAGTTCTTC,CASSPGPTYNEQFF
NA,few,TRBJ1-2,TRBV3-1,14,TGTGCCAGCAGCCAAGACACAGTCGGCTATGGCTACACCTTC,CASSQDTVGYGYTF
NA,NA,TRBJ1-1,TRBV12-3/TRBV12-4,11,TGTGCCAGCCGTTTGGTCTCTGAAGCTTTCTTT,CASRLVSEAFF
NA,few,TRBJ2-3,TRBV7-9,16,TGTGCCAGCAGCTCCCCATCCAGGGTTTTAACAGATACGCAGTATTTT,CASSSPSRVLTDTQYF
NA,NA,TRBJ2-7,TRBV27,11,TGTGCCAGCAGTCTCGGGATGGAGCAGTACTTC,CASSLGMEQYF
NA,many,TRBJ1-1,TRBV7-2,17,TGTGCCAGCAGCTCCTTCCTCTCTCCGGGACCGAACACTGAAGCTTTCTTT,CASSSFLSPGPNTEAFF
TRBD2,medium-sized,TRBJ2-1,TRBV7-8,15,TGTGCCAGCAGCCCCAGCGGGGGGGCCTACAATGAGCAGTTCTTC,CASSPSGGAYNEQFF
NA,NA,TRBJ2-7,TRBV7-6,15,TGTGCCAGCAGCTTAGGGGCGGAAAGATCCTACGAGCAGTACTTC,CASSLGAERSYEQYF
NA,NA,TRBJ2-6,TRBV7-8,15,TGTGCCAGCAGCATGGACGGCTCTGGGGCCAACGTCCTGACTTTC,CASSMDGSGANVLTF
NA,few,TRBJ1-3,TRBV6-2/TRBV6-3,15,TGTGCCAGCATCTGGACCGACAGCCCTGGAAACACCATATATTTT,CASIWTDSPGNTIYF
NA,NA,TRBJ2-7,TRBV7-2,16,TGTGCCAGCAGCTTGTTTAGTCAGGGTCTTACCTACGAGCAGTACTTC,CASSLFSQGLTYEQYF
NA,NA,TRBJ1-5,TRBV12-3/TRBV12-4,14,TGTGCCAGCAGTTTAAGGGGAAAGGATCAGCCCCAGCATTTT,CASSLRGKDQPQHF
NA,few,TRBJ1-5,TRBV2,17,TGTGCCAGCAGTGATTATAGGGGCTCGGACAGCGATCAGCCCCAGCATTTT,CASSDYRGSDSDQPQHF
TRBD2,few,TRBJ2-5,TRBV7-7,17,TGTGCTAGCAGCTTCGGAAGACGAGCGGGGGCAGGGGAGACCCAGTACTTC,CASSFGRRAGAGETQYF
TRBD2,few,TRBJ2-2,TRBV11-2,18,TGTGCCAGCAGCTTATGGGGGAGCGGGACGCTTGACACCGGGGAGCTGTTTTTT,CASSLWGSGTLDTGELFF
TRBD1,few,TRBJ2-7,TRBV7-8,15,TGTGCCAGCAGCTTAGTTTGGGACAGGTCGTACGAGCAGTACTTC,CASSLVWDRSYEQYF
NA,NA,TRBJ1-1,TRBV6-5,15,TGTGCCAGCAGTTACTCCCGGGGTATGAACACTGAAGCTTTCTTT,CASSYSRGMNTEAFF
NA,NA,TRBJ1-6,TRBV27,16,TGTGCCAGCAGACCGTTTTCATCTGATCTTGGCTCACCCCTCCACTTT,CASRPFSSDLGSPLHF
TRBD1,few,TRBJ1-3,TRBV19,13,TGTGCCAGTAGTGGGACAGCTGGAAACACCATATATTTT,CASSGTAGNTIYF
NA,few,TRBJ2-1,TRBV7-2,15,TGTGCCAGCAGCCGCGGGGCCTTCTCCTACAATGAGCAGTTCTTC,CASSRGAFSYNEQFF
NA,few,TRBJ1-1,TRBV9,17,TGTGCCAGCAGCGTAGGGGAAATGGGGGGGCTGAACACTGAAGCTTTCTTT,CASSVGEMGGLNTEAFF
NA,NA,TRBJ1-3,TRBV7-8,14,TGTGCCAGCAGCGACGGGATCTCTGGAAACACCATATATTTT,CASSDGISGNTIYF
NA,few,TRBJ1-1,TRBV6-2/TRBV6-3,14,TGTGCCAGCAGTTGGCGCGGAGTAAACACTGAAGCTTTCTTT,CASSWRGVNTEAFF
NA,few,TRBJ2-1,TRBV20-1,15,TGCAGTGCTAGAGGAGCCAGGAATACTTACAATGAGCAGTTCTTC,CSARGARNTYNEQFF
NA,NA,TRBJ1-3,TRBV7-8,15,TGTGCCAGCAGCTTAAGTCGAGGGGTCGGAAACACCATATATTTT,CASSLSRGVGNTIYF
TRBD1,few,TRBJ2-7,TRBV7-2,13,TGTGCCAGCAGCGGACAGGGGCTCTACGAGCAGTACTTC,CASSGQGLYEQYF
NA,few,TRBJ1-1,TRBV9,13,TGTGCCAGCAGCGTAGCGAGGAACACTGAAGCTTTCTTT,CASSVARNTEAFF
NA,few,TRBJ2-7,TRBV7-2,11,TGTGCCAGCAGCTTTACTTGGGAGCAGTACTTC,CASSFTWEQYF
NA,few,TRBJ1-1,TRBV7-2,13,TGTGCCAGCAGCTTCGGAGGCTCAGGGGCTGCTTTCTTT,CASSFGGSGAAFF
TRBD1,NA,TRBJ1-1,TRBV4-1,15,TGCGCCAGCAGCCAGGCGGGACAGTTGAAGACTGAAGCTTTCTTT,CASSQAGQLKTEAFF
NA,many,TRBJ1-6,TRBV7-9,13,TGTGCCAGCAGCGCAGGGGCCAATTCACCCCTCCACTTT,CASSAGANSPLHF
NA,NA,TRBJ2-1,TRBV4-2,15,TGTGCCAGCAGCCAAGCGGACCCGACCGACAATGAGCAGTTCTTC,CASSQADPTDNEQFF
NA,NA,TRBJ1-1,TRBV9,12,TGTGCCAGCGGCGAGCAGAACACTGAAGCTTTCTTT,CASGEQNTEAFF
TRBD1,NA,TRBJ1-2,TRBV5-8,16,TGTGCCAGCAGCTATCCGGGCCCCCCAGGGGGCTATGGCTACACCTTC,CASSYPGPPGGYGYTF
TRBD2,once,TRBJ2-2,TRBV7-9,16,TGTGCCAGCAGCCCACCTTTAGCGGGAAACACCGGGGAGCTGTTTTTT,CASSPPLAGNTGELFF